Shown below are 4 T cell receptor beta chains from a single sample sequenced in a study of blood T cell repertoires in COVID-19. The protocol was immunoSEQ multiplex PCR, while the TCRdb copy is restricted to in-frame clones and leaves out a portion. Here the sample spans approximately 140,000 clones, approximately 90% being singletons. The sample comprised PBMCs or T cells enriched from blood (not recorded which). All receptors derive from a woman aged 40 to 50 who had been exposed to COVID-19.

This clone was counted a single time. In nucleotides, the CDR3 is TGTGCCAGTTTCCCCAGGGGTATCGGCTATGGCTACACCTTC. Translating it yields CASFPRGIGYGYTF. The J gene is TRBJ1-2, the V gene TRBV19; D might be TRBD1 (6 bases). The V and J ends lost 8 bases and 4 bases respectively, with 17 bases between them. Per the germline V gene, CDR1 is LNHDA and CDR2 is SQIVND (reference sequence). The CDR3 runs to 14 residues.

This rearrangement joins TRBV19 to TRBJ2-2, with TRBD1 as a possible D gene (6 bases). The length of the CDR3 is 16 residues. The V end was cut by 6 bases, the J end by 0 bases, with 14 bases between. CDR1 is LNHDA and CDR2 is SQIVND in the germline V gene (reference sequence). In nucleotides, the CDR3 is TGTGCCAGTAGACCAGGGGAGACCGCGAACACCGGGGAGCTGTTTTTT. It codes for CASRPGETANTGELFF.

This chain connects TRBV28 to TRBJ1-2, with D uncertain. The V end was cut by 5 bases, the J end by 6 bases, with 13 bases between. The CDR3 totals 13 residues. Germline V gives CDR1 MDHEN, CDR2 SYDVKM. The DNA of the CDR3 is TGTGCCAGCAGTCCCCCATCGGGTAATGGCTACACCTTC. It encodes CASSPPSGNGYTF.

This sequence joins TRBV6-5 and TRBJ1-4; D unclear. Germline V gene lookup returns CDR1 MNHEY and CDR2 SVGAGI. V lost 0 bases and J 7 bases, leaving 12 bases between the germline ends. This CDR3 region has 15 residues. Here the CDR3 DNA reads TGTGCCAGCAGTTACTCGTGGACGGGAACTGAAAAACTGTTTTTT. Its translation: CASSYSWTGTEKLFF.